This T cell receptor beta chain was identified during a study of cytomegalovirus exposure and HLA in healthy donors. Regarding the study as a whole: Investigators reported more than 150 TCR beta chains as tied to cytomegalovirus. On later analysis, the bulk of CMV-associated TCR beta chains appeared to be HLA-restricted. TCR beta V- and J-gene trimming, according to a later analysis, was linked to a missense DCLRE1C variant.

About this clone itself: Its target is not known.

The PCR was carried out with 60 Vbeta primers and 13 Jbeta primers. The method was immunoSEQ multiplex PCR; TCRdb's version includes in-frame clones alone and lacks a portion of them. The sample shows some 180,000 clones, roughly 85% of them seen only once. With V trimmed by 6 bases and J by 2 bases, 10 bases remained unmatched. The germline CDR1 and CDR2 sequences are SGHRS and YFSETQ. CDR3 length: 18 residues. The chain is built from TRBV5-1 and TRBJ2-2, with 13 bases matching TRBD2. Material: PBMCs. The TCR was taken from a woman aged 50 to 60 in good health and CMV-seronegative. The CDR3 is CASTVALAGGLNTGELFF. The CDR3 DNA sequence: TGCGCCAGCACCGTAGCACTAGCGGGAGGGTTAAACACCGGGGAGCTGTTTTTT.